Listed here is a single T cell receptor (beta chain). Its antigen is not known. CDR1 KGHSH and CDR2 LQKENI come from the germline V gene. The CDR3 consists of 15 residues. Around 4,000 ng of total RNA went into each TCR library. No DNA is given; TCRdb re-called the 5' RACE reads and lists each CDR3 protein once. The repertoire table contains more than 300,000 distinct CDR3 sequences. This sample was taken from a study of monozygotic twins with inflammatory bowel disease. Notes on the study in general: Especially where disease activity was present, IBD patients had fewer clonotypes in common with others than healthy twins did.

Material: blood. The chain employs TRBV18 and TRBJ2-1; TCRdb picks TRBD1, but there is no DNA to check that call. The TCR sequence derives from a human donor with ulcerative colitis or Crohn's disease, or a healthy co-twin of an affected twin (not recorded which). This CDR3 reads CASSPRTGGIDEQFF.